This TCR beta chain was sequenced in a study of T cell responses to AZD1222 COVID-19 vaccine. The germline V gene encodes CDR1 MGHRA and CDR2 YSYEKL. There are 16 residues in the CDR3. Concerning this clone: What it binds is not known. At one of its ends the junction is not consistent with the germline gene, which may arise from a read error.

Here immunoSEQ multiplex PCR was the method, and the copy in TCRdb shows in-frame clones only, minus some. The sample shows 200,000 to 250,000 clones, about 94% of them seen only once. Whole-study findings and limits: Baseline antibody screening turned up just a handful of seropositive AZD1222 recipients. Spike-specific TCR breadth and depth were elevated following two AZD1222 doses. CD4 TCRs associated with vaccination spanned spike, dominating at 160-218 and 743-854.

This rearrangement joins TRBV4-1 to TRBJ2-4; TRBD1 matches 9 bases. The receptor's source is an adult who received the MenACWY meningococcal vaccine as a control. Sequenced here: peripheral blood, sampled 28 days after the second dose of the MenACWY control vaccine. CDR3 sequence: CARSRPGQGAKNIQYF. DNA of the CDR3: TGCGCCCGCAGCCGCCCGGGACAGGGAGCCAAAAACATTCAGTACTTC.